This T cell receptor beta chain is from a study of blood T cell repertoires in COVID-19. Data came from immunoSEQ multiplex PCR; TCRdb stores just in-frame clones and leaves some out. This sample has 110,000 to 150,000 clones, with more than 75% found just once. Enrolled through a virtual design, the participants were between roughly 18 and 89 years of age and came from some 25 US areas. Cohorts were determined from participant-reported clinical history. Cohort 3 donors were reported recovered after two negative PCRs, clearance, or symptom resolution. This CDR3 is 16 amino acids long. Germline CDR1 is KGHSH and CDR2 is LQKENI. V lost 4 bases and J 2 bases, leaving 16 bases between the germline ends.

This clonotype was sampled from a woman aged 45-65 years who had recovered from COVID-19. Sequenced: PBMCs or T cells enriched from blood (not recorded which). The rearrangement joins TRBV18 to TRBJ2-3; possibly TRBD1 for D (6 bases). CDR3 coding DNA: TGTGCCAGCTCACTATTACAACAGGGTTCCACAGATACGCAGTATTTT. It is translated as CASSLLQQGSTDTQYF.